The clone carrying this T cell receptor (beta chain) was counted a few times. Its target is not known. These data come from a study of T cell responses to AZD1222 COVID-19 vaccine. The CDR3 covers 14 residues. The V end was cut by 2 bases, the J end by 1 base, with 8 bases between. Germline CDR1 and CDR2: SEHNR and FQNEAQ (reference sequence). Study results and caveats: The donors showed a predominance of white British ancestry and of females, with possible underestimation of clonal diversity.

Profiled with immunoSEQ multiplex PCR; TCRdb holds only in-frame clones, not every one. The sample lists 70,000 to 80,000 clones, around 82% seen once, with 47% in the top ten. The rearrangement uses TRBV7-9 and TRBJ1-1; D remains ambiguous. The TCR originated in an adult who received the AZD1222 COVID-19 vaccine. The sample was peripheral blood, taken 28 days after the second AZD1222 dose. CDR3 coding DNA: TGTGCCAGCAGCTTATCTCTGGGGAACACTGAAGCTTTCTTT. Its translation is CASSLSLGNTEAFF.